This T cell receptor (beta chain) originates from a study of cytomegalovirus exposure and HLA in healthy donors. The study's findings and limits: Roughly even sequencing depth across donors was the assumption behind the presence/absence analyses.

PCR employed 60 Vbeta and 13 Jbeta primers. Some clones are missing from TCRdb's copy, which holds only in-frame ones; the method was immunoSEQ multiplex PCR. The sample includes some 53,000 clones. Details on this clone: Its matching antigen is unknown.

CDR1 and CDR2 (germline): SEHNR, FQNEAQ (reference sequence). CDR3 length: 13 residues. V was trimmed by 2 bases and J by 2 bases, leaving 7 bases between them. The TCR comes from a woman aged 60-70 years in good health and CMV-seropositive. The chain couples TRBV7-9 to TRBJ2-7; no clear D gene. Sequencing used PBMCs. The CDR3 protein is CASSLIPAYEQYF. The CDR3 DNA is TGTGCCAGCAGCTTAATCCCCGCCTACGAGCAGTACTTC.